Following are 13 T cell receptor beta chains from one sample sequenced in a study of blood T cell repertoires in COVID-19. Assay: immunoSEQ multiplex PCR; the TCRdb copy retains only in-frame clones and omits some. This sample carries roughly 190,000 clones, about 89% of them seen once, and the ten largest clones take around 3.5%. The sample comprised peripheral blood. The receptors were sampled from a man aged 65 to 79 with acute or convalescent COVID-19.

This chain uses TRBV4-3 with TRBJ2-2; weak D call: TRBD2 (5 bases). Trimming cost V 5 bases and J 4 bases, with 26 bases left between them. The CDR3 is 19 residues long. Per the germline V gene, CDR1 is LGHNA and CDR2 is YSLEER. The CDR3 nucleotides are TGCGCCAGCAGCGCACACCCACAAGAACTCTGGGAGAGCACCGGGGAGCTGTTTTTT. It codes for CASSAHPQELWESTGELFF.

The chain carries TRBV7-9 and TRBJ1-1; the D is unclear. There are 15 residues in the CDR3. V was clipped by 5 bases and J by 5 bases, with 18 bases between them. Germline V gene sequence: CDR1 SEHNR, CDR2 FQNEAQ (reference sequence). The CDR3 nucleotides are TGTGCCAGCAGCGCGCTTGGAACGGCGGGGACTGAAGCTTTCTTT. Amino acids: CASSALGTAGTEAFF.

The V and J genes are TRBV7-9 and TRBJ2-1; D not certain. The V end was cut by 3 bases, the J end by 6 bases, with 15 bases between. The CDR3 runs to 15 residues. Germline V lookup: CDR1 SEHNR, CDR2 FQNEAQ (reference sequence). CDR3 loop: CASSFPDETANEQFF. The CDR3, as DNA: TGTGCCAGCAGCTTTCCTGATGAAACTGCCAATGAGCAGTTCTTC.

The chain is built from TRBV5-6 and TRBJ1-2; D may be TRBD1 (6 bases). The CDR3 consists of 17 residues. The ends were cut back, 3 bases at V and 4 bases at J, with 22 bases in the middle. Germline values: CDR1 SGHDT, CDR2 YYEEEE. DNA of the CDR3: TGTGCCAGCAGCTACCTACAAAATTTACAGGGTGGCTATGGCTACACCTTC. Its protein product is CASSYLQNLQGGYGYTF.

The V and J genes are TRBV11-3 and TRBJ2-3; 8 bases match TRBD2. The junction had 9 bases not matched to a gene; V was cut back by 1 base and J by 0 bases. The CDR3 length is 18 residues. Looked up from germline, CDR1 is SGHNT and CDR2 is YENEEA. CDR3 region: CASSLVKRERESTDTQYF. The CDR3 nucleotides are TGTGCCAGCAGCTTAGTTAAAAGGGAGCGGGAGAGCACAGATACGCAGTATTTT.

This clone has only one observation. The chain combines TRBV6-1 with TRBJ2-2, with 8 bases fitting TRBD1. CDR3 length: 15 amino acids. The germline gives CDR1 MNHNS, CDR2 SASEGT. V shed 5 bases and J 1 base; nucleotides not matched to a gene: 3. DNA of the CDR3: TGTGCCAGCAGTCCTGGACAGGGGAACACCGGGGAGCTGTTTTTT. Translated, it gives CASSPGQGNTGELFF.

The chain has TRBV7-2 and TRBJ2-1; D may be TRBD1 (6 bases). The V end lost 5 bases, the J end lost 4 bases, and 15 bases lay between the germline ends. The germline V gene encodes CDR1 SGHTA and CDR2 FQGNSA. The CDR3 runs to 15 residues. The CDR3 coding sequence is TGTGCCAGCAGCCCGGACAGCACATTTTACAATGAGCAGTTCTTC. Translation gives CASSPDSTFYNEQFF.

The rearrangement joins TRBV24-1 to TRBJ1-2, with TRBD1 matching 10 bases. Trimming at V came to 2 bases and at J to 7 bases, leaving 6 bases not matched to a gene. The CDR3 contains 15 residues. The germline V gene has CDR1 KGHDR and CDR2 SFDVKD. DNA of the CDR3: TGTGCCACCAGTGATTCCCCCGGGACAGGGGTTGGCTACACCTTC. It is translated as CATSDSPGTGVGYTF.

J is TRBJ2-5 and V is TRBV9; 7 nucleotides line up with TRBD2. CDR1 and CDR2 (germline): SGDLS, YYNGEE. The CDR3 is 15 residues long. Trimming removed 3 bases from V and 2 bases from J; junction bases left unmatched: 7. The CDR3 loop reads CASSALGGGQETQYF. The CDR3 DNA follows: TGTGCCAGCAGCGCCCTCGGGGGAGGGCAAGAGACCCAGTACTTC.

This chain links TRBV29-1 with TRBJ2-7; the match to TRBD2 covers 12 bases. Germline assignment: CDR1 SQVTM and CDR2 ANQGSEA. The V and J ends lost 5 bases and 3 bases, in that order; junction bases with no gene match: 5. The CDR3 sequence is 14 residues long. The CDR3 coding sequence is TGCAGCGTTAGACTAGCGGGAGATGTCTACGAGCAGTACTTC. It codes for CSVRLAGDVYEQYF.

This chain uses TRBV7-6 with TRBJ2-1; D perhaps matches TRBD1 (5 bases). Trimming left V 1 base short and J 5 bases short, with 12 bases between. The CDR3 length is 15 residues. Germline V CDR1 and CDR2: SGHVS, FNYEAQ. This CDR3 is CASSLEFGAHNEQFF. The CDR3, as DNA: TGTGCCAGCAGCTTAGAATTTGGGGCCCACAATGAGCAGTTCTTC.

The chain combines TRBV7-8 with TRBJ2-7, with TRBD2 matching over 9 bases. The CDR3 runs 15 residues. Germline V gene lookup returns CDR1 SGHVS and CDR2 FQNEAQ. Germline trimming cut 3 bases from V and 2 bases from J; bases unmatched to any gene: 5. CDR3 in amino acids: CASSFGVAGAYEQYF. CDR3 bases: TGTGCCAGCAGCTTCGGGGTAGCGGGGGCCTACGAGCAGTACTTC.

The V gene is TRBV28, the J gene TRBJ1-1; 7 positions agree with TRBD1. Germline V gene sequence: CDR1 MDHEN, CDR2 SYDVKM. The CDR3 extends over 14 amino acids. The V and J ends lost 5 bases and 1 base, in that order; junction bases with no gene match: 4. DNA of the CDR3: TGTGCCAGCAGTACGGGACAGCCGAACACTGAAGCTTTCTTT. Encoded protein: CASSTGQPNTEAFF.